This T cell receptor (beta chain) was identified in a study of blood T cell repertoires in COVID-19. In the study overall: Sites in the United States, Italy and Spain provided acute and convalescent COVID-19 samples.

In the original analysis: Nucleated cell number was recorded as an estimate derived from reference gene primer amplification. TCRdb keeps only in-frame clones here, not all; method: immunoSEQ multiplex PCR. The DNA gave D and trimming, while V, J and clone size come from that table. The sample lists 99,000 or so clones, under 90% seen once, with 30% to 45% in the top ten. Losses at the gene ends were 6 bases for V and 5 bases for J; bases not matched to a gene: 4. There are 13 residues in the CDR3. This clone has just one count. Sequencing input: peripheral blood. This sequence joins TRBV12-3 or TRBV12-4 and TRBJ1-5; 7 bases match TRBD1. The sequence was obtained from a man aged 80 or over with acute or convalescent COVID-19. CDR3 nucleotides: TGTGCCAGCAGAGGACAGGTTTATCAGCCCCAGCATTTT. Protein: CASRGQVYQPQHF.